One sample yielded the 32 T cell receptor beta chains listed below, sequenced in a study of T-cell memory formation after mild COVID-19. TCRdb re-analysed the 5' RACE reads in MiXCR, keeping a single row per CDR3 protein. The data hold around 300,000 distinct CDR3 sequences, with approximately 14% observed a single time. Sequenced material: PBMCs or a T cell subset sorted from them (not recorded which). All receptors come from a man younger than 35 who had mild COVID-19 (a few samples of this study predate the infection). Cell type and time point are not known.

This clonotype was counted between two and nine times. This sequence joins TRBV27 and TRBJ2-1; D is undetermined. Trimming removed 5 bases at V and 7 bases at J, with 15 bases between. Germline CDR1 reads MNHEY; CDR2 reads SMNVEV (reference sequence). The CDR3 is 14 residues long. The CDR3 protein is CASSNYVLNNEQFF. The CDR3 bases are TGTGCCAGCAGTAACTACGTACTAAATAATGAGCAGTTCTTC.

This clonotype was counted between two and nine times. The chain combines TRBV6-5 with TRBJ2-2, with TRBD1 identical over 8 bases. Germline-derived CDR1 and CDR2 are MNHEY and SVGAGI. V was pared by 5 bases and J by 7 bases, with 12 bases of the junction left unmatched. The CDR3 extends over 16 amino acids. The CDR3 region has the DNA TGTGCCAGCAGTACCACCCTGACAGGGGTGGGCGGGGAGCTGTTTTTT. Encoded protein: CASSTTLTGVGGELFF.

A few counts support this clonotype. The V gene is TRBV15, the J gene TRBJ2-3; 8 positions agree with TRBD2. The CDR3 is 16 residues long. The germline V gene encodes CDR1 LNHNV and CDR2 YYDKDF (reference sequence). V was clipped by 0 bases and J by 9 bases; unmatched bases: 11. The CDR3 bases are TGTGCCACCAGCAGAGAAACGGGGGGGGCCCTGGGCACGCAGTATTTT. Translation gives CATSRETGGALGTQYF.

This clonotype was observed at least ten times. V is TRBV5-1 and J is TRBJ2-7; no firm D call. V lost 3 bases to trimming and J lost 0 bases, with 10 bases between them. The germline gives CDR1 SGHRS, CDR2 YFSETQ. The CDR3 totals 14 residues. CDR3 bases: TGCGCCAGCAGCTCCACAGTGAACTCCTACGAGCAGTACTTC. This translates into CASSSTVNSYEQYF.

The CDR3 is CASGLVYAEQFF. The CDR3 nucleotides read TGTGCTAGTGGTTTGGTATACGCCGAGCAGTTCTTC. The chain couples TRBV12-5 to TRBJ2-1; D is unclear. V was shortened by 0 bases and J by 10 bases, with 7 bases between the two germline ends. The CDR3 has 12 residues. CDR1 is LGHNT and CDR2 is FRNRAP in the germline V gene. Full variable domain (outside the CDR3, taken from reference TRBV12-5 and TRBJ2-1): DARVTQTPRHKVTEMGQEVTMRCQPILGHNTVFWYRQTMMQGLELLAYFRNRAPLDDSGMPKDRFSAEMPDATLATLKIQPSEPRDSAVYFCASGLVYAEQFFGPGTRLTVL.

This clonotype was detected only a few times. V gene TRBV7-2 combines with J gene TRBJ2-1; D may be TRBD1 or TRBD2 (5 bases each). Germline-derived CDR1 and CDR2 are SGHTA and FQGNSA. Trimming shortened V by 4 bases and J by 10 bases, and 14 bases separated the two germline ends. The CDR3 runs 13 residues. The CDR3 DNA follows: TGTGCCAGCAGCTACATCCGGGGCCGGGAGCAGTTCTTC. This translates into CASSYIRGREQFF.

The genes are TRBV29-1 and TRBJ2-5; TRBD1 matches 7 bases. The CDR3 has 14 amino acids. J gave up 3 bases and V 2 bases, and 6 bases lay outside the gene matches. Per the germline V gene, CDR1 is SQVTM and CDR2 is ANQGSEA. This CDR3 reads CSVEPRTGKETQYF. The CDR3 DNA reads TGCAGCGTTGAACCACGGACAGGAAAAGAGACCCAGTACTTC.

This sequence joins TRBV4-2 and TRBJ1-3; 8 bases line up with TRBD1. Germline V lookup: CDR1 LGHNA, CDR2 YNFKEQ. This CDR3 spans 16 amino acids. After removal of 4 bases from V and 0 bases from J, the junction contained 5 bases not matched to a gene. The DNA for the CDR3 is TGTGCCAGCAGCCGCACAGGGGGTAGCTCTGGAAACACCATATATTTT. Its protein is CASSRTGGSSGNTIYF.

This chain links TRBV12-3 or TRBV12-4 with TRBJ2-7; unclear D gene. The CDR3 is 14 amino acids. Trimming stripped 2 bases from V and 2 bases from J, with 10 bases between. The DNA for the CDR3 is TGTGCCAGCAGTTTATCAGACGGAACCTACGAGCAGTACGTC. Amino acid sequence: CASSLSDGTYEQYV.

This clonotype appeared many times. This sequence joins TRBV5-1 and TRBJ2-7; 12 bases map to TRBD1. V lost 4 bases and J lost 6; bases outside the gene matches: 2. Germline-derived CDR1 and CDR2 are SGHRS and YFSETQ. The CDR3 consists of 13 residues. The CDR3 nucleotides are TGCGCCAGCAGCGCGGGACAGGGGGCCGAGCAGTACGTC. As protein: CASSAGQGAEQYV.

A few counts support this clonotype. The rearrangement links TRBV28 to TRBJ1-1; perhaps TRBD1 as D (6 bases). CDR1 and CDR2 (germline): MDHEN, SYDVKM. The CDR3 is 15 amino acids. V dropped 4 bases and J dropped 4 bases, with 16 bases sitting between them. Here the CDR3 reads CASSSAGAGVTEAFF. The CDR3 DNA sequence: TGTGCCAGCAGTTCCGCGGGGGCGGGTGTCACTGAAGCTTTCTTT.

The CDR3 DNA sequence: TGTGCCAGCAGTTCCCGGACGGGCATCGGCTCGGAGACCCAGTACTTC. This gives the protein CASSSRTGIGSETQYF. The gene calls are TRBV6-5 and TRBJ2-5; D gene unclear. Trimming shortened V by 4 bases and J by 5 bases, and 20 bases separated the two germline ends. Germline CDR1 reads MNHEY; CDR2 reads SVGAGI. There are 16 residues in the CDR3.

This clonotype was seen a few times. V is TRBV9 and J is TRBJ2-1; 7 bases are shared with TRBD1. The CDR3 consists of 16 residues. Unmatched junction bases numbered 9, after V lost 4 bases and J lost 2 bases. The germline V gene has CDR1 SGDLS and CDR2 YYNGEE. The chain's CDR3 is CASSQNPGTAYNEQFF. For the CDR3, the DNA is TGTGCCAGCAGCCAAAACCCCGGGACAGCCTACAATGAGCAGTTCTTC. Using reference TRBV9 and TRBJ2-1 for the parts outside the CDR3, the full variable domain is DSGVTQTPKHLITATGQRVTLRCSPRSGDLSVYWYQQSLDQGLQFLIQYYNGEERAKGNILERFSAQQFPDLHSELNLSSLELGDSALYFCASSQNPGTAYNEQFFGPGTRLTVL.

This clonotype was observed at least ten times. The J gene is TRBJ2-7, the V gene TRBV5-4; D is possibly TRBD1 (7 bases). CDR3 size: 14 residues. V shed 2 bases and J shed 4 bases, with 13 bases lying between them. Germline values: CDR1 SGHNT, CDR2 YYREEE (reference sequence). This CDR3 reads CASSFGRGRYEQYF. CDR3 DNA sequence: TGTGCCAGCAGCTTTGGCAGGGGGAGGTACGAGCAGTACTTC.

About this clonotype itself: Relative to the germline gene, one junction end is altered; a read error may explain this. V and J are TRBV12-3 or TRBV12-4 and TRBJ2-7, with D possibly being TRBD1 (9 bases). CDR3 size: 15 residues. As DNA, the CDR3 is TGTGCCAGCAGCTTAGCGGGACAGGGTGTCCACGAGCAGTACTTC. It is translated as CASSLAGQGVHEQYF.

This clonotype was counted only a few times. This chain uses TRBV20-1 with TRBJ2-5; D gene unclear. CDR3 length: 12 residues. The germline V gene encodes CDR1 DFQATT and CDR2 SNEGSKA (reference sequence). Trimming took off 4 bases at V and 3 bases at J, with 9 bases between the two ends. CDR3 region: CSAKARKETQYF. In nucleotides, the CDR3 is TGCAGTGCTAAGGCTAGAAAAGAGACCCAGTACTTC.

The chain joins TRBV5-1 to TRBJ2-5; tentatively, D is TRBD2 (5 bases). The J call could be wrong; TRBJ2-7 is a better fit for the DNA end. The CDR3 runs 14 residues. Germline V CDR1 and CDR2: SGHRS, YFSETQ. The DNA for the CDR3 is TGCGCCAGCATGGACGGAGCGGCCTCCTACGAGCAGTACTTC. Translating it yields CASMDGAASYEQYF.

This clonotype was counted at least ten times. The chain carries TRBV4-3 and TRBJ2-3; TRBD1 or TRBD2 may be the D gene (5 bases each). This CDR3 is 15 amino acids long. CDR1 is LGHNA, CDR2 YSLEER, per germline. V was shortened by 3 bases and J by 2 bases, with 12 bases between the two germline ends. The CDR3 nucleotides read TGCGCCAGCAGCCATACAGTGGGGGACACAGATACGCAGTATTTT. Amino acids: CASSHTVGDTDTQYF.

The chain carries TRBV10-3 and TRBJ2-3; 7 nucleotides align to TRBD1. Germline loops: CDR1 ENHRY, CDR2 SYGVKD. The J segment lost 0 bases and the V segment lost 7 bases, leaving 4 bases of the junction unmatched. This CDR3 region has 14 residues. CDR3 bases: TGTGCCATCAAGGGGGCCGCTAGCACAGATACGCAGTATTTT. Protein sequence: CAIKGAASTDTQYF.

Only a few counts were recorded for this clonotype. The rearrangement links TRBV6-2 or TRBV6-3 to TRBJ1-1; D gene ambiguous. Germline V gene data show CDR1 as MNHEY and CDR2 as SVGEGT. V was clipped by 2 bases and J by 4 bases, with 5 bases between them. The CDR3 totals 12 residues. The CDR3 sequence: CASSYPLTEAFF. CDR3 in DNA: TGTGCCAGCAGTTACCCCCTCACTGAAGCTTTCTTT.

The J gene is TRBJ2-7, the V gene TRBV6-2 or TRBV6-3; possible D gene TRBD2, 6 bases. CDR3 length equals 18 residues. Deletions cut 0 bases from V and 0 bases from J, with 18 bases between. Germline V gene sequence: CDR1 MNHEY, CDR2 SVGEGT. DNA for the CDR3: TGTGCCAGCAGTTACTCGACTTCCGGGACTCCAAACTCCTACGAGCAGTACGTC. Its protein product is CASSYSTSGTPNSYEQYV.

In its sample, this clonotype was seen a few times. The chain recombines TRBV6-1 with TRBJ2-5; D is possibly TRBD2 (6 bases). V shed 5 bases and J shed 3 bases, with 16 bases lying between them. CDR3 size: 15 residues. Germline V CDR1 and CDR2: MNHNS, SASEGT. The DNA for the CDR3 is TGTGCCAGCAGTTTCCCCGGGGGACCAAAAGAGACCCAGTACTTC. It yields the protein CASSFPGGPKETQYF.

This clonotype was seen a handful of times. The chain recombines TRBV12-3 or TRBV12-4 with TRBJ2-7; 7 positions agree with TRBD1. The V and J ends lost 7 bases and 3 bases, in that order; junction bases with no gene match: 9. The CDR3 is made up of 14 amino acids. CDR3 DNA: TGTGCCAGCAAGCAATCAGGGGGTAGCTACGAGCAGTACTTC. This sequence encodes CASKQSGGSYEQYF.

The chain couples TRBV7-9 to TRBJ2-5, with 9 bases lining up with TRBD1. V gave up 2 bases and J gave up 2 bases; unmatched junction bases: 3. CDR1 and CDR2 (germline): SEHNR, FQNEAQ (reference sequence). This CDR3 has 15 amino acids. CDR3 loop: CASSLTGGPQETQYF. The CDR3 DNA is TGTGCCAGCAGCTTAACAGGGGGCCCTCAAGAGACCCAGTACTTC.

This clonotype was recorded a few times. This chain joins TRBV24-1 and TRBJ2-5, with TRBD1 as a possible D gene (6 bases). The CDR3 runs to 17 residues. V was cut by 5 bases and J by 2 bases, with 20 bases left in between. Per germline, CDR1 KGHDR and CDR2 SFDVKD. The CDR3 loop is CATSARQALTRQETQYF. The CDR3 DNA reads TGTGCCACCAGTGCCCGACAGGCCCTAACGAGGCAAGAGACCCAGTACTTC.

The chain links TRBV5-1 to TRBJ1-2; TRBD1 matches 7 bases. J lost 0 bases, V lost 4 bases, and 9 bases had no gene match. The CDR3 has 16 amino acids. Germline CDR1 SGHRS, CDR2 YFSETQ. This CDR3 is CASSPLGTETNYGYTF. Written as DNA, the CDR3 is TGCGCCAGCAGCCCCCTCGGGACAGAAACTAACTATGGCTACACCTTC.

The chain's CDR3 is CASSYYGGGTDTQYF. The CDR3 DNA sequence: TGTGCCAGCAGTTACTATGGCGGGGGAACAGATACGCAGTATTTT. The rearrangement joins TRBV6-5 to TRBJ2-3; 7 positions agree with TRBD2. Germline values: CDR1 MNHEY, CDR2 SVGAGI. This CDR3 spans 15 amino acids. Unmatched junction bases numbered 4, after V lost 1 base and J lost 3 bases.

V gene TRBV6-2 or TRBV6-3 combines with J gene TRBJ2-5, with 9 bases matching TRBD2. V shed 6 bases, J shed 5 bases, and the junction held 7 bases outside the gene matches. This CDR3 is built from 14 residues. The germline CDR1 and CDR2 sequences are MNHEY and SVGEGT. The CDR3 protein is CASREAGGGETQYF. DNA of the CDR3: TGTGCCAGCAGGGAAGCGGGGGGAGGGGAGACCCAGTACTTC.

The chain carries TRBV14 and TRBJ1-1; D unclear. The V gene's germline CDR1 is SGHDN and CDR2 FVKESK. CDR3 length: 13 amino acids. Trimming stripped 0 bases from V and 7 bases from J, with 9 bases between. CDR3 coding DNA: TGTGCCAGCAGCCAAGACAGAAAGTATGAAGCTTTCTTT. Translated: CASSQDRKYEAFF.

There are many counts of this clonotype. The chain recombines TRBV5-1 with TRBJ1-1; no firm D call. Germline V gene sequence: CDR1 SGHRS, CDR2 YFSETQ. V was clipped by 5 bases and J by 5 bases, with 13 bases between them. The CDR3 consists of 13 residues. As DNA, the CDR3 is TGCGCCAGCAGTCTGGGATCAGAGACTGAAGCTTTCTTT. Residues: CASSLGSETEAFF.

The genes are TRBV5-6 and TRBJ2-7; D unclear. The CDR3 sequence is 11 residues long. V lost 1 base, J lost 4 bases, and 3 bases lay in between. Germline V gene lookup returns CDR1 SGHDT and CDR2 YYEEEE. Written as DNA, the CDR3 is TGTGCCAGCAGCTTGTGGTACGAGCAGTACGTC. Its translation: CASSLWYEQYV.

The chain employs TRBV12-3 or TRBV12-4 and TRBJ2-3; TRBD2 matches at 12 bases. V dropped 3 bases and J dropped 5; count of bases not matched to a gene: 3. This CDR3 is built from 15 residues. The CDR3 spells CASSLASGGVDTQYF. CDR3 in DNA: TGTGCCAGCAGTTTGGCTAGCGGGGGGGTAGATACGCAGTATTTT.